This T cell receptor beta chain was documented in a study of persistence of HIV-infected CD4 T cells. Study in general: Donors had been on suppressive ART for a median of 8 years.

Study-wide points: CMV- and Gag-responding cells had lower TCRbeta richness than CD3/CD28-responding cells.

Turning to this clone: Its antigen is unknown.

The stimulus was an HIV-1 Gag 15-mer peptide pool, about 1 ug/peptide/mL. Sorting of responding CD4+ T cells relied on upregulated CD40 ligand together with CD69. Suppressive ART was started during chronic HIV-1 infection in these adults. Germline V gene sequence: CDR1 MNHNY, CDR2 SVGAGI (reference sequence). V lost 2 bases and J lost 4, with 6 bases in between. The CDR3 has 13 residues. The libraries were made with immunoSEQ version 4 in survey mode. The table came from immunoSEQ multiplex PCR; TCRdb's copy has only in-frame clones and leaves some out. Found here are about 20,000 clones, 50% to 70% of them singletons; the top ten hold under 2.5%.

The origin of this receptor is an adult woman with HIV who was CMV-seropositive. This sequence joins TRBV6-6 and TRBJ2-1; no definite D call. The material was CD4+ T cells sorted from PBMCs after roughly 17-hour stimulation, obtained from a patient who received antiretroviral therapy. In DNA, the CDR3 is TGTGCCAGCAGTTACAGGGTTTACAATGAGCAGTTCTTC. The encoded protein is CASSYRVYNEQFF.